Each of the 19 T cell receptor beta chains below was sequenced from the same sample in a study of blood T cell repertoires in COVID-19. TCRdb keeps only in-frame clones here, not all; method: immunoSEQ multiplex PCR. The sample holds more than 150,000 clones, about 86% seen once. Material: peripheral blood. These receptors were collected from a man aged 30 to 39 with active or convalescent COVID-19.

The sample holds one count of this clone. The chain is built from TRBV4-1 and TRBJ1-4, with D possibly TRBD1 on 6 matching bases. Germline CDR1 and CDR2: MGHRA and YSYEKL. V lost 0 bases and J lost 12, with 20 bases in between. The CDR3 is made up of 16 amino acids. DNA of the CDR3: TGCGCCAGCAGCCAAGAAAACCCGACAGGTTGGACTCAACTGTTTTTT. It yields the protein CASSQENPTGWTQLFF.

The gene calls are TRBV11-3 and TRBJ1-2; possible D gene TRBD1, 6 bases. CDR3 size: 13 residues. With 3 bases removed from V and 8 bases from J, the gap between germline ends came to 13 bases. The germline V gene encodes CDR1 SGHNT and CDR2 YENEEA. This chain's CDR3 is CASSFEQGRGYTF. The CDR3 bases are TGTGCCAGCAGCTTCGAACAGGGACGGGGCTACACCTTC.

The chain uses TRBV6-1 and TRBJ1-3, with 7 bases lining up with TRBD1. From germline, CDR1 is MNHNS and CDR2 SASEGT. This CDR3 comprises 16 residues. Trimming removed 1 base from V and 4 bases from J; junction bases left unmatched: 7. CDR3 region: CASSEGTGSRGNTIYF. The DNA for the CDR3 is TGTGCCAGCAGTGAAGGGACAGGAAGCAGAGGAAACACCATATATTTT.

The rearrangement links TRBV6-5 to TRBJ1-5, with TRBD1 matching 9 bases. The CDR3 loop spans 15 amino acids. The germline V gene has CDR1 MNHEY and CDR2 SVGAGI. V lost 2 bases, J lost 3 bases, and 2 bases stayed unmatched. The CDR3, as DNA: TGTGCCAGCAGTTACACAGGGGGCCACAATCAGCCCCAGCATTTT. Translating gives CASSYTGGHNQPQHF.

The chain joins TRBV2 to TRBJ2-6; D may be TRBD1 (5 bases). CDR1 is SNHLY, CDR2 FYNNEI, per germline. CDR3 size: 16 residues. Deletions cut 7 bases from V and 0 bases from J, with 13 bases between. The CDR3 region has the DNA TGTGCCAGCACCCCCGTCAGGGCCTCTGGGGCCAACGTCCTGACTTTC. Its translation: CASTPVRASGANVLTF.

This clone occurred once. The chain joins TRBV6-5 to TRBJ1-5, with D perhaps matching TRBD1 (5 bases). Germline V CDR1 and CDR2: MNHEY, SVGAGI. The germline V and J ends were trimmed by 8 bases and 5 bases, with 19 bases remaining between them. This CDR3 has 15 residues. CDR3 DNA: TGTGCCAGCCCCTCAGCTGACAGAGAGGATCAGCCCCAGCATTTT. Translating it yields CASPSADREDQPQHF.

The CDR3 sequence is CASSLQPGVGETQYF. The CDR3 DNA reads TGTGCCAGCAGTCTACAGCCAGGGGTTGGGGAGACCCAGTACTTC. The chain is built from TRBV27 and TRBJ2-5; TRBD1 might be the D (6 bases). The CDR3 spans 15 residues. Germline V gene lookup returns CDR1 MNHEY and CDR2 SMNVEV (reference sequence). Trimming left V 5 bases short and J 5 bases short, with 18 bases between.

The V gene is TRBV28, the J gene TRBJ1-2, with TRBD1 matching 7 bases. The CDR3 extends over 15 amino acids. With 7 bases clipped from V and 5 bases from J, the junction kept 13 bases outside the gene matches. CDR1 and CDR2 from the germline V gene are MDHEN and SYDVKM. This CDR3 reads CASIPDPTGSYGYTF. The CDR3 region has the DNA TGTGCCAGCATTCCCGACCCGACAGGGTCATATGGCTACACCTTC.

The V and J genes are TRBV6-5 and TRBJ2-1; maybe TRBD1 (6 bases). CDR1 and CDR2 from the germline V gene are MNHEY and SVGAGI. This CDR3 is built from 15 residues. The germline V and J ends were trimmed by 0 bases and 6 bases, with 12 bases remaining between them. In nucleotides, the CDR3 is TGTGCCAGCAGTTACTCCCCCGGGACACTCAATGAGCAGTTCTTC. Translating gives CASSYSPGTLNEQFF.

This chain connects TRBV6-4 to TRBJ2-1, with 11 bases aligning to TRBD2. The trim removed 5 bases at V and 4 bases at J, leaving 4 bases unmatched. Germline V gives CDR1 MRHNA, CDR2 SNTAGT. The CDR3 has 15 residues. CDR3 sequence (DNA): TGTGCCAGCAGTCCACTAGCGGGGGAATACAATGAGCAGTTCTTC. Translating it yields CASSPLAGEYNEQFF.

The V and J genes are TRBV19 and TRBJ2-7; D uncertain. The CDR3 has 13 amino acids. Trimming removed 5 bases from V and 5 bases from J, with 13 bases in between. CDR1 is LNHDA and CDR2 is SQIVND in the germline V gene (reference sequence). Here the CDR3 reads CASSSGVSDEQYF. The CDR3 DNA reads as TGTGCCAGTAGTTCCGGAGTGTCCGACGAGCAGTACTTC.

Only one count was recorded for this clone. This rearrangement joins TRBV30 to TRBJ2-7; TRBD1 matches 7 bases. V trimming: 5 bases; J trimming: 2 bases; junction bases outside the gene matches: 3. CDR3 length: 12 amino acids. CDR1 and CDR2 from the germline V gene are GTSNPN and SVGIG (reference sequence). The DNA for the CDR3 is TGTGCCTGGGGACAGGTCGCCTACGAGCAGTACTTC. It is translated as CAWGQVAYEQYF. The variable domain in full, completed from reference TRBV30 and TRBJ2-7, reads SQTIHQWPATLVQPVGSPLSLECTVEGTSNPNLYWYRQAAGRGLQLLFYSVGIGQISSEVPQNLSASRPQDRQFILSSKKLLLSDSGFYLCAWGQVAYEQYFGPGTRLTVT.

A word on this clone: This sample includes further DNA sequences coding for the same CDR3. The CDR3 protein is CASSYSRTGGSYGYTF. The DNA of the CDR3 is TGTGCCAGCAGTTACTCGAGGACAGGGGGCTCCTATGGCTACACCTTC. The rearrangement uses TRBV6-5 and TRBJ1-2; 11 bases line up with TRBD1. CDR1 and CDR2 (germline): MNHEY, SVGAGI. The CDR3 consists of 16 residues. The V gene end was trimmed by 0 bases and the J gene end by 4 bases; junction bases not matched to a gene: 4.

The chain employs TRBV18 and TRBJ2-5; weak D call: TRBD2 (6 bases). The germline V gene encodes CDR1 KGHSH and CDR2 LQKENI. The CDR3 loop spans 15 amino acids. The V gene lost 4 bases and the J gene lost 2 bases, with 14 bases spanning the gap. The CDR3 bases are TGTGCCAGCTCACGGGGTGCGGGGCTTCAAGAGACCCAGTACTTC. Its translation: CASSRGAGLQETQYF.

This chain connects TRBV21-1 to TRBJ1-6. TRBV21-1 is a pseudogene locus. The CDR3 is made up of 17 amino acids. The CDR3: CASSPGVSGLGNSPLHF. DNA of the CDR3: TGTGCCAGCAGCCCTGGGGTCAGCGGGTTGGGTAATTCACCCCTCCACTTT.

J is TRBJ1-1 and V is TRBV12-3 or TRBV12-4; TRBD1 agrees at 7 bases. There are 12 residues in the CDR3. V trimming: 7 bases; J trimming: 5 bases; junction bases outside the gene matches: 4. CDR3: CASTPTGTEAFF. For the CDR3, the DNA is TGTGCCAGCACCCCGACAGGGACTGAAGCTTTCTTT.

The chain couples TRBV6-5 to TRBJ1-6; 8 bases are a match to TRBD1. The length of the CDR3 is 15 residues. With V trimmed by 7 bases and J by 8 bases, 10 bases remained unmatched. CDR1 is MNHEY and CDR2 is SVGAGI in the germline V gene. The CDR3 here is CASTSGGQGHSPLHF. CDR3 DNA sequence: TGTGCCAGCACCTCCGGTGGACAGGGTCATTCACCCCTCCACTTT.

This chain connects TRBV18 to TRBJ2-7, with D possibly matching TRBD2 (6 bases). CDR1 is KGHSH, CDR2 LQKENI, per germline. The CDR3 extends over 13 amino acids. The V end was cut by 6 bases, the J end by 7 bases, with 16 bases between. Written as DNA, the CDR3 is TGTGCCAGCTCGCCGGAGGGCGTGGGGGAGCAGTACTTC. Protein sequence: CASSPEGVGEQYF.

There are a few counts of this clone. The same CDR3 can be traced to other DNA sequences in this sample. The CDR3 coding sequence is TGTGCCAGCACCTCACGTCGGGGCACTGAAGCTTTCTTT. Translated: CASTSRRGTEAFF. The rearrangement uses TRBV6-5 and TRBJ1-1; no firm D call. The CDR3 sequence is 13 residues long. Trimming took off 7 bases at V and 4 bases at J, with 13 bases between the two ends. Germline V CDR1 and CDR2: MNHEY, SVGAGI.